This TCR beta chain appears in the sequencing data of a study of blood T cell repertoires in COVID-19. Across the study: From the United States, Italy and Spain came samples of acute and convalescent COVID-19. From T cells, B-cell-depleted T cells, or PBMCs came the material, which was cDNA or gDNA.

In the original analysis: Researchers report that nucleated cell counts were estimated from reference gene primer amplification. Generated by immunoSEQ multiplex PCR, the TCRdb table keeps only in-frame clones and is missing some. From that table come the V and J calls and clone size; the DNA was used to work out D and trimming. The data hold a few hundred thousand clones, with around nine tenths observed a single time. Sequencing was performed on peripheral blood. The TCR originated in a man aged 35-49 years who had recovered from COVID-19.

The CDR3 DNA sequence: TGTGCCAGCAGGTATTTCACCGGGGAGCTGTTTTTT. Protein: CASRYFTGELFF. The V gene is TRBV13, the J gene TRBJ2-2; D gene uncertain. The V gene lost 6 bases and the J gene lost 4 bases, with 6 bases spanning the gap. This CDR3 is built from 12 residues. The germline gives CDR1 PRHDT, CDR2 FYEKMQ (reference sequence).